This T cell receptor (beta chain) was found in a study of control samples from healthy donors and cancer patients. The CDR3 spans 12 residues. In germline, CDR1 is GTSNPN, CDR2 SVGIG (reference sequence). V was pared by 2 bases and J by 8 bases, with 9 bases between. Libraries were prepared by immunoSEQ multiplex PCR; TCRdb keeps only in-frame clonotypes and omits some of them. Of 250,000 to 300,000 clones listed, over 70% were seen once; the top ten hold 13%. This rearrangement joins TRBV30 to TRBJ1-4, with D unresolved. This sequence was found in an older woman with lung cancer. What was sequenced was PBMCs. The CDR3 nucleotides read TGTGCCTGGAGTCCTACCGTCGAAAAACTGTTTTTT. It encodes CAWSPTVEKLFF. The complete variable domain, with remaining parts taken from reference TRBV30 and TRBJ1-4, reads SQTIHQWPATLVQPVGSPLSLECTVEGTSNPNLYWYRQAAGRGLQLLFYSVGIGQISSEVPQNLSASRPQDRQFILSSKKLLLSDSGFYLCAWSPTVEKLFFGSGTQLSVL.